The 29 T cell receptor beta chains below all came from one sample that was sequenced in a study of shared clonotypes between healthy human individuals. TCRdb's table, derived via immunoSEQ multiplex PCR, lists solely in-frame clones and lacks some. The repertoire holds 1.5 million to 2.5 million clones, about 95% seen once, with 0.9% to 1.5% in the top ten. Terminally differentiated effector memory CD45RA+ cells were excluded from the naive CD8 cells, which were CD45RO-negative and positively selected for CCR7. What was sequenced was naive CD8+ T cells sorted from blood. The receptors originated from a man aged 18 to 30 in good health.

The chain is built from TRBV9 and TRBJ2-7; 7 nucleotides agree with TRBD2. This CDR3 contains 15 residues. The J segment lost 3 bases and the V segment lost 0 bases, leaving 6 bases of the junction unmatched. CDR1 SGDLS and CDR2 YYNGEE come from the germline V gene. The CDR3 spells CASSVGGASGYEQYF. CDR3 nucleotide sequence: TGTGCCAGCAGCGTAGGAGGGGCTAGCGGCTACGAGCAGTACTTC.

The V call is TRBV11-3, the J call TRBJ2-1; 8 nucleotides agree with TRBD1. Germline V gene data show CDR1 as SGHNT and CDR2 as YENEEA. V shed 1 base and J 1 base; nucleotides not matched to a gene: 3. The CDR3 is 16 amino acids. The CDR3 reads CASSLGTGLSYNEQFF. The CDR3, as DNA: TGTGCCAGCAGCTTAGGGACAGGGTTATCCTACAATGAGCAGTTCTTC.

The count of this clone is one. The J gene is TRBJ2-1, the V gene TRBV6-5; 12 bases map to TRBD2. The CDR3 spans 16 residues. Germline V gene data show CDR1 as MNHEY and CDR2 as SVGAGI. The J segment lost 9 bases and the V segment lost 2 bases, leaving 8 bases of the junction unmatched. The CDR3 sequence: CASSYRDLAGGFEQFF. Here the CDR3 DNA reads TGTGCCAGCAGTTACCGAGATCTAGCGGGAGGGTTTGAGCAGTTCTTC.

The rearrangement uses TRBV7-2 and TRBJ2-3; 7 bases map to TRBD2. Trimming at V came to 3 bases and at J to 1 base, leaving 1 base not matched to a gene. The CDR3 runs to 14 residues. Germline lookup yields CDR1 SGHTA and CDR2 FQGNSA. The CDR3 DNA reads TGTGCCAGCAGCTTCGGACTAGGCACAGATACGCAGTATTTT. Translation: CASSFGLGTDTQYF.

This clone was picked up one time. This rearrangement joins TRBV10-3 to TRBJ2-7, with unresolved D. The CDR3 length is 12 residues. CDR1 is ENHRY, CDR2 SYGVKD, per germline. The V end was cut by 4 bases, the J end by 0 bases, with 4 bases between. Here the CDR3 reads CAISGNSYEQYF. CDR3 DNA: TGTGCCATCAGTGGGAACTCCTACGAGCAGTACTTC.

This chain connects TRBV7-9 to TRBJ1-1; possible D gene TRBD1, 5 bases. CDR1 and CDR2 from the germline V gene are SEHNR and FQNEAQ (reference sequence). This CDR3 has 12 residues. The V end was cut by 5 bases, the J end by 4 bases, with 8 bases between. CDR3: CASSTGVTEAFF. The CDR3 region has the DNA TGTGCCAGCAGCACGGGGGTCACTGAAGCTTTCTTT.

The rearrangement uses TRBV2 and TRBJ2-7; the D gene is possibly TRBD1 (6 bases). In germline, CDR1 is SNHLY, CDR2 FYNNEI. V gave up 3 bases and J gave up 3 bases, with 12 bases separating them. This CDR3 contains 14 residues. The CDR3 is CASSDMGARYEQYF. The CDR3 region has the DNA TGTGCCAGCAGTGATATGGGGGCGCGCTACGAGCAGTACTTC.

V gene TRBV29-1 combines with J gene TRBJ2-5; no definite D call. V was shortened by 5 bases and J by 10 bases, with 11 bases between the two germline ends. This CDR3 has 10 amino acids. CDR1 is SQVTM and CDR2 is ANQGSEA in the germline V gene. In DNA, the CDR3 is TGCAGCGTTCTTTTGGGGTTCCAGTACTTC. Its protein product is CSVLLGFQYF.

DNA of the CDR3: TGTGCCAGCAGCCACACGCTGGACCAAGAGACCCAGTACTTC. It yields the protein CASSHTLDQETQYF. The J gene is TRBJ2-5, the V gene TRBV11-2; D unresolved. The CDR3 runs to 14 residues. V lost 5 bases to trimming and J lost 0 bases, with 10 bases between them. In germline, CDR1 is SGHAT, CDR2 FQNNGV.

The gene calls are TRBV11-2 and TRBJ2-3; D might be TRBD1 (6 bases). V lost 2 bases and J 2 bases, leaving 17 bases between the germline ends. Germline V lookup: CDR1 SGHAT, CDR2 FQNNGV. This CDR3 comprises 17 residues. The CDR3 DNA follows: TGTGCCAGCAGCTTACACTGGGGACACGATAACACAGATACGCAGTATTTT. Its translation: CASSLHWGHDNTDTQYF.

The chain employs TRBV27 and TRBJ2-1; 7 bases match TRBD1. CDR3 length: 16 amino acids. Germline CDR1 reads MNHEY; CDR2 reads SMNVEV (reference sequence). J lost 6 bases, V lost 3 bases, and 11 bases had no gene match. The CDR3 here is CASSFITGEVGNEQFF. The CDR3 nucleotides read TGTGCCAGCAGTTTTATTACAGGGGAAGTAGGCAATGAGCAGTTCTTC.

V gene TRBV7-2 combines with J gene TRBJ2-7, with 10 bases identical to TRBD2. This CDR3 is built from 16 residues. CDR1 and CDR2 from the germline V gene are SGHTA and FQGNSA. Germline trimming cut 5 bases from V and 6 bases from J; bases unmatched to any gene: 13. The CDR3 DNA reads TGTGCCAGCAGCCCCGGGACTAGCGCCCTTGTCGCCGAGCAGTACTTC. Amino acids: CASSPGTSALVAEQYF.

The chain employs TRBV11-2 and TRBJ1-2, with D possibly TRBD1 on 5 matching bases. Germline V gene data show CDR1 as SGHAT and CDR2 as FQNNGV. V gave up 1 base and J gave up 7 bases, with 10 bases separating them. The CDR3 is 13 residues long. The CDR3 sequence is CASSLVVQGGYTF. CDR3 DNA sequence: TGTGCCAGCAGCTTAGTTGTGCAGGGTGGCTACACCTTC.

Turning to this clone: Different DNA sequences within this sample yield the same CDR3. This sequence joins TRBV27 and TRBJ2-3; D unresolved. Per germline, CDR1 MNHEY and CDR2 SMNVEV (reference sequence). Trimming cost V 0 bases and J 3 bases, with 4 bases left between them. The CDR3 contains 13 residues. CDR3 loop: CASSLSRTDTQYF. The CDR3 DNA reads as TGTGCCAGCAGTTTATCGAGGACAGATACGCAGTATTTT.

The rearrangement links TRBV15 to TRBJ2-2, with 13 bases lining up with TRBD2. The CDR3 runs 19 residues. V gave up 0 bases and J gave up 2 bases; unmatched junction bases: 6. Germline-derived CDR1 and CDR2 are LNHNV and YYDKDF (reference sequence). This CDR3 is CATSREGTSGALNTGELFF. CDR3 bases: TGTGCCACCAGCAGAGAAGGGACTAGCGGGGCTCTAAACACCGGGGAGCTGTTTTTT.

The chain carries TRBV7-6 and TRBJ1-4, with D unclear. The CDR3 consists of 15 residues. Looked up from germline, CDR1 is SGHVS and CDR2 is FNYEAQ. V was trimmed by 2 bases and J by 3 bases, leaving 10 bases between them. The CDR3 bases are TGTGCCAGCAGCTTATACGGTGCGGCTAATGAAAAACTGTTTTTT. It codes for CASSLYGAANEKLFF.

V usage is TRBV5-5 and J usage is TRBJ1-5; 7 positions agree with TRBD1. The germline gives CDR1 SGHKS, CDR2 YYEKEE (reference sequence). Trimming removed 5 bases from V and 3 bases from J; junction bases left unmatched: 5. The CDR3 is made up of 14 amino acids. CDR3 in amino acids: CASRAGGTNQPQHF. The CDR3 nucleotides read TGTGCCAGCAGGGCAGGGGGAACCAATCAGCCCCAGCATTTT.

The chain recombines TRBV5-6 with TRBJ2-1, with D possibly TRBD2 on 5 matching bases. V shed 1 base and J shed 1 base, with 18 bases lying between them. This CDR3 has 18 amino acids. Germline loops: CDR1 SGHDT, CDR2 YYEEEE. The CDR3 is CASSLSGYFRGSYNEQFF. In DNA, the CDR3 is TGTGCCAGCAGCTTGAGTGGGTACTTTCGGGGATCCTACAATGAGCAGTTCTTC.

The chain combines TRBV6-5 with TRBJ2-3; TRBD1 aligns across 8 bases. Germline CDR1 is MNHEY and CDR2 is SVGAGI. The CDR3 consists of 15 residues. V dropped 6 bases and J dropped 11; count of bases not matched to a gene: 16. The CDR3 DNA follows: TGTGCCAGCAGCCCGCTAGGAGGTTACAGGGGGAAGCAGTATTTT. Protein sequence: CASSPLGGYRGKQYF.

The V call is TRBV19, the J call TRBJ2-7, with D perhaps matching TRBD1 (6 bases). This CDR3 has 14 residues. The germline V gene encodes CDR1 LNHDA and CDR2 SQIVND (reference sequence). Trimming pared 5 bases from V and 2 bases from J, leaving 13 bases between. The CDR3 region is CASSHPGQTYEQYF. CDR3 coding DNA: TGTGCCAGTAGTCACCCTGGACAGACCTACGAGCAGTACTTC.

The chain combines TRBV7-8 with TRBJ2-7; 14 bases align to TRBD2. The CDR3 contains 15 residues. Germline trimming cut 5 bases from V and 4 bases from J; bases unmatched to any gene: 4. In germline, CDR1 is SGHVS, CDR2 FQNEAQ. The CDR3 loop is CASSPRLAGGYEQYF. CDR3 coding DNA: TGTGCCAGCAGCCCCCGACTAGCGGGAGGGTACGAGCAGTACTTC.

The V and J genes are TRBV21-1 and TRBJ1-1. TRBV21-1 counts as a pseudogene. There are 9 residues in the CDR3. CDR3 nucleotides: TGTGCCAGCATAACTGAAGCTTTCTTT. Residues: CASITEAFF.

The CDR3 reads CAISEVGQGGDEQYF. CDR3 nucleotide sequence: TGTGCCATCAGTGAGGTAGGACAGGGTGGCGACGAGCAGTACTTC. The V call is TRBV10-3, the J call TRBJ2-7; TRBD1 agrees at 8 bases. CDR1 ENHRY and CDR2 SYGVKD come from the germline V gene. CDR3 length: 15 residues. V lost 2 bases and J lost 5; bases outside the gene matches: 8.

This chain connects TRBV6-5 to TRBJ2-3; a possible D gene is TRBD1 (6 bases). The length of the CDR3 is 14 residues. CDR1 and CDR2 from the germline V gene are MNHEY and SVGAGI. V was clipped by 5 bases and J by 2 bases, with 11 bases between them. In DNA, the CDR3 is TGTGCCAGCAGTCGCCGGGACAACACAGATACGCAGTATTTT. It codes for CASSRRDNTDTQYF.

The gene calls are TRBV7-2 and TRBJ2-5, with TRBD2 matching over 11 bases. The CDR3 is 17 amino acids. The J segment lost 5 bases and the V segment lost 3 bases, leaving 11 bases of the junction unmatched. Germline lookup yields CDR1 SGHTA and CDR2 FQGNSA. DNA of the CDR3: TGTGCCAGCAGCTTCCTACCTATAGCGGGAGGGGGGGAGACCCAGTACTTC. Translating it yields CASSFLPIAGGGETQYF.

This chain uses TRBV2 with TRBJ2-7; weak D call: TRBD1 (6 bases). Germline V CDR1 and CDR2: SNHLY, FYNNEI. The V end lost 7 bases, the J end lost 2 bases, and 12 bases lay between the germline ends. There are 13 residues in the CDR3. The CDR3 sequence is CASTQTGTYEQYF. Here the CDR3 DNA reads TGTGCCAGCACCCAAACAGGGACCTACGAGCAGTACTTC.

The V gene is TRBV2, the J gene TRBJ1-2; 8 nucleotides match TRBD1. The CDR3 consists of 12 residues. Germline V CDR1 and CDR2: SNHLY, FYNNEI. V gave up 10 bases and J gave up 8 bases; unmatched junction bases: 9. The CDR3 is CAIRQGRDGYTF. DNA for the CDR3: TGTGCCATTCGACAGGGGAGGGACGGCTACACCTTC.

The rearrangement uses TRBV10-3 and TRBJ1-5; D not certain. Trimming left V 10 bases short and J 6 bases short, with 16 bases between. This CDR3 region has 13 residues. Germline assignment: CDR1 ENHRY and CDR2 SYGVKD. CDR3 protein: CATGEVMGQPQHF. The CDR3 DNA follows: TGTGCCACCGGGGAGGTGATGGGTCAGCCCCAGCATTTT.

About this clone itself: This sample includes further DNA sequences coding for the same CDR3. The genes are TRBV19 and TRBJ1-5; D might be TRBD1 (5 bases). The V end lost 5 bases, the J end lost 0 bases, and 11 bases lay between the germline ends. The CDR3 length is 15 residues. Germline V gives CDR1 LNHDA, CDR2 SQIVND (reference sequence). CDR3 region: CASSPSGYSNQPQHF. For the CDR3, the DNA is TGTGCCAGTAGTCCCTCAGGGTATAGCAATCAGCCCCAGCATTTT.